This T cell receptor (beta chain) was sequenced in a study of T-cell reconstitution after alpha-beta-depleted transplantation in children. Trimming removed 7 bases at V and 0 bases at J, with 13 bases between. This CDR3 is 15 amino acids long. Molecular barcoding with unique molecular identifiers was used for the TCRbeta library. Using its own MiXCR run on the PCR reads, TCRdb lists one record per CDR3 protein. Of 350,000 to 450,000 distinct CDR3 sequences listed, roughly 20% are singletons. This clonotype was observed a few times. The sequenced sample was PBMCs from the stem cell graft donor, obtained from the stem cell graft. The rearrangement joins TRBV12-3 or TRBV12-4 to TRBJ2-1; D is unresolved. This receptor was identified in a human donor who donated a stem cell graft to a child with acute myeloid leukemia. CDR3 sequence: CASTLGVHSYNEQFF. The CDR3 bases are TGTGCCAGCACTCTTGGCGTTCACTCCTACAATGAGCAGTTCTTC.